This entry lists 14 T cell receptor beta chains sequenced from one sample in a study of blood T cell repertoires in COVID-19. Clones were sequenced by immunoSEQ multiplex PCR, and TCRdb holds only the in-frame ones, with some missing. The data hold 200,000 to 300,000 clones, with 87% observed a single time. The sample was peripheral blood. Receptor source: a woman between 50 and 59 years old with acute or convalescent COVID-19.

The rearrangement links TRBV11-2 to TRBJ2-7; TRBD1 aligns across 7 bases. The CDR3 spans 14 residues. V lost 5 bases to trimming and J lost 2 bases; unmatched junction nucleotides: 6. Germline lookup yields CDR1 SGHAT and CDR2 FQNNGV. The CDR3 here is CASSEGQATYEQYF. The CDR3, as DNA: TGTGCCAGCAGCGAAGGACAGGCGACCTACGAGCAGTACTTC.

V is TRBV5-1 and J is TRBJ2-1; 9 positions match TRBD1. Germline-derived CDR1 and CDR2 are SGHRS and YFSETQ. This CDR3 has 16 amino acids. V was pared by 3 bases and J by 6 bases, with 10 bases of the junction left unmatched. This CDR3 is CASSWGPGTGFNEQFF. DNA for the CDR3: TGCGCCAGCAGCTGGGGGCCCGGGACAGGGTTCAATGAGCAGTTCTTC.

The CDR3 spells CASSESADTIKNEQYF. The CDR3 region has the DNA TGCGCCAGCAGTGAGTCTGCGGACACGATAAAGAACGAGCAGTACTTC. The V gene is TRBV10-1, the J gene TRBJ2-7; D might be TRBD1 (5 bases). The CDR3 consists of 16 residues. The V gene lost 0 bases and the J gene lost 5 bases, with 17 bases spanning the gap. Per germline, CDR1 WNHNN and CDR2 SYGVQD (reference sequence).

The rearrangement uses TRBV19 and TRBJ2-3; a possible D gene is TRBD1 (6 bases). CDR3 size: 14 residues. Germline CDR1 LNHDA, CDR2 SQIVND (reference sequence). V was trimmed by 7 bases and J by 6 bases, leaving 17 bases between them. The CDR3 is CASKAQGRRDTQYF. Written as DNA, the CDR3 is TGTGCCAGTAAAGCGCAGGGGCGGAGGGATACGCAGTATTTT. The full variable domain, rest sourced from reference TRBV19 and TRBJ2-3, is DGGITQSPKYLFRKEGQNVTLSCEQNLNHDAMYWYRQDPGQGLRLIYYSQIVNDFQKGDIAEGYSVSREKKESFPLTVTSAQKNPTAFYLCASKAQGRRDTQYFGPGTRLTVL.

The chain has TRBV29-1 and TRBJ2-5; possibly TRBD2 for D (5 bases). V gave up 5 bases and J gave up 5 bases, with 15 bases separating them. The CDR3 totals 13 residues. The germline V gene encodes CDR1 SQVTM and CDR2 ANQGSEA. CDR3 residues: CSVLGGLAETQYF. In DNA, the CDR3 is TGCAGCGTTCTCGGAGGATTGGCGGAGACCCAGTACTTC.

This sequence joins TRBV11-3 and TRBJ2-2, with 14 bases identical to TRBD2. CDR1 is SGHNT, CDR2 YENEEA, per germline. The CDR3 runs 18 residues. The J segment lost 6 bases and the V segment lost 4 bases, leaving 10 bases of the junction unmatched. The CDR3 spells CASSSTSGRAGDAGELFF. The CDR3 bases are TGTGCCAGCAGCTCGACTAGCGGGAGGGCCGGGGACGCCGGGGAGCTGTTTTTT.

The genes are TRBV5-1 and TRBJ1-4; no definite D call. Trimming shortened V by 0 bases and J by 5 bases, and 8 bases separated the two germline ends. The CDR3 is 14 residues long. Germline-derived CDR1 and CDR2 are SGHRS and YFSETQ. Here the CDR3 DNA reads TGCGCCAGCAGCTTGGTGAGCGGGAATGAAAAACTGTTTTTT. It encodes CASSLVSGNEKLFF.

CDR3 in DNA: TGTGCCAGCAAAGGACAGGTCGACTATAATTCACCCCTCCACTTT. This gives the protein CASKGQVDYNSPLHF. The rearrangement links TRBV7-2 to TRBJ1-6; 7 bases map to TRBD1. After removal of 7 bases from V and 3 bases from J, the junction contained 6 bases not matched to a gene. This CDR3 is 15 amino acids long. Germline assignment: CDR1 SGHTA and CDR2 FQGNSA.

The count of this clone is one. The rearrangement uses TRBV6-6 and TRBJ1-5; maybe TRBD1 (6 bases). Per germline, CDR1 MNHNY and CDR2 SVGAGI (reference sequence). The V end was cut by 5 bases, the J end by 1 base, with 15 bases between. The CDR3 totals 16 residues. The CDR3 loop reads CASSKYREGSNQPQHF. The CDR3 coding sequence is TGTGCCAGCAGTAAATACAGGGAGGGGAGCAATCAGCCCCAGCATTTT.

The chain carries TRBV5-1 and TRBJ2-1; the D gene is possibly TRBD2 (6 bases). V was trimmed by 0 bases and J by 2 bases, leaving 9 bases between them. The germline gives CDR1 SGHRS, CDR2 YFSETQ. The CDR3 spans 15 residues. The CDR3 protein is CASSLASSAYNEQFF. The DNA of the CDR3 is TGCGCCAGCAGCTTGGCCTCTAGCGCCTACAATGAGCAGTTCTTC.

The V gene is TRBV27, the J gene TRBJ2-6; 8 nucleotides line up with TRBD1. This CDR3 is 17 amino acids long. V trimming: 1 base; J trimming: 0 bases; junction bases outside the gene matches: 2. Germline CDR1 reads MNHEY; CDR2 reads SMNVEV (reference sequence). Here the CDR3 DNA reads TGTGCCAGCAGTTTATTGGGACAGGTCTCTGGGGCCAACGTCCTGACTTTC. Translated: CASSLLGQVSGANVLTF.

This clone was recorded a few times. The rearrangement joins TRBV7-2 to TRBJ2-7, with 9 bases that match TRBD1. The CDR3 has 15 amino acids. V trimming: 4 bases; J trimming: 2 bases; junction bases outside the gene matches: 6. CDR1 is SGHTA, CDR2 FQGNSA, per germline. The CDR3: CASSSQQGATYEQYF. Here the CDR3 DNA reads TGTGCCAGCAGCTCCCAACAGGGGGCTACCTACGAGCAGTACTTC.

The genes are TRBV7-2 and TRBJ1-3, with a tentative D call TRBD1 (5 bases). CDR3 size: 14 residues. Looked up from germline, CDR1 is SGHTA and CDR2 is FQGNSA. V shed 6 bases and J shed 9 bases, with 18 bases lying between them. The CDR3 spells CASSRGTAAGTIYF. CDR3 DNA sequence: TGTGCCAGCAGTCGCGGGACGGCGGCTGGCACCATATATTTT.

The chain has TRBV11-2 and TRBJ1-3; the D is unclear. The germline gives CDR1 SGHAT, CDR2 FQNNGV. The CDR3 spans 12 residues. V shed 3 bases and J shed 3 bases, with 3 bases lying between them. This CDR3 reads CASSFSGNTIYF. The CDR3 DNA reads TGTGCCAGCAGCTTCAGTGGAAACACCATATATTTT.